This T cell receptor beta chain was identified during a study of blood T cell repertoires in COVID-19. Study context: Samples representing acute and convalescent COVID-19 were sourced from the United States, Italy and Spain. T cells, B-cell-depleted T cells, or PBMCs provided the cDNA or gDNA that served as material.

Only in-frame clones appear in the TCRdb table, and some are missing; sequencing was by immunoSEQ multiplex PCR. Of over 200,000 clones in the sample, 70% to 90% were seen once. The CDR3 is made up of 15 amino acids. Germline values: CDR1 MGHRA, CDR2 YSYEKL. V shed 1 base and J shed 5 bases, with 12 bases lying between them. The gene calls are TRBV4-1 and TRBJ1-5, with D hard to call. This sequence originates from a woman younger than 30 who had recovered from COVID-19. Sequencing was done on a sample of peripheral blood. The CDR3 nucleotides are TGCGCCAGCAGCCAAGTCGGAGGCCGGCATCAGCCCCAGCATTTT. Translating it yields CASSQVGGRHQPQHF.